Shown below are 27 T cell receptor beta chains from a single sample sequenced in a study of OX40 agonist ivuxolimab in advanced cancers. Some clones are missing from TCRdb's copy, which holds only in-frame ones; the method was immunoSEQ multiplex PCR. The top ten hold roughly 3.7% of the sample, which has more than 60,000 clones, 85% to 90% seen once. The sequences come from CD4+ or CD8+ T cells sorted from blood, collected in a trial of the OX40 agonist ivuxolimab. All receptors derive from an adult with an advanced solid tumor such as melanoma, head and neck, liver or kidney cancer.

This sequence joins TRBV7-2 and TRBJ2-1; 9 bases line up with TRBD1. The germline V gene has CDR1 SGHTA and CDR2 FQGNSA. The junction had 6 bases not matched to a gene; V was cut back by 7 bases and J by 5 bases. CDR3 length equals 14 residues. The CDR3 sequence: CASKFGQGNNEQFF. The DNA of the CDR3 is TGTGCCAGCAAATTCGGACAGGGGAACAATGAGCAGTTCTTC. Combining the CDR3 with reference TRBV7-2 and TRBJ2-1 gives the whole variable domain GAGVSQSPSNKVTEKGKDVELRCDPISGHTALYWYRQSLGQGLEFLIYFQGNSAPDKSGLPSDRFSAERTGGSVSTLTIQRTQQEDSAVYLCASKFGQGNNEQFFGPGTRLTVL.

The V and J genes are TRBV12-5 and TRBJ2-1; 9 bases map to TRBD2. CDR1 LGHNT and CDR2 FRNRAP come from the germline V gene. The junction had 8 bases not matched to a gene; V was cut back by 5 bases and J by 3 bases. This CDR3 comprises 16 residues. The CDR3 spells CASGQPSGNIYNEQFF. The CDR3 DNA sequence: TGTGCTAGTGGTCAACCTAGCGGGAACATCTACAATGAGCAGTTCTTC.

This clone has just a few counts. This chain links TRBV11-2 with TRBJ2-6; D is uncertain. The CDR3 length is 14 residues. CDR1 and CDR2 from the germline V gene are SGHAT and FQNNGV. V was cut by 5 bases and J by 4 bases, with 9 bases left in between. DNA for the CDR3: TGTGCCAGCAGCGTGGGAAGCGGGGCCAACGTCCTGACTTTC. It specifies CASSVGSGANVLTF.

This sequence joins TRBV7-3 and TRBJ2-3; 7 nucleotides line up with TRBD1. In germline, CDR1 is SGHTA, CDR2 FQGTGA. The CDR3 has 15 residues. Trimming removed 4 bases from V and 1 base from J; junction bases left unmatched: 5. CDR3 protein: CASSSGQTRTDTQYF. The CDR3 nucleotides read TGTGCCAGCAGCTCGGGACAGACCCGCACAGATACGCAGTATTTT.

This chain joins TRBV2 and TRBJ2-7, with D unresolved. Trimming took off 3 bases at V and 0 bases at J, with 9 bases between the two ends. The CDR3 runs to 14 residues. Germline V gene sequence: CDR1 SNHLY, CDR2 FYNNEI. CDR3: CASSDQEYSYEQYF. Written as DNA, the CDR3 is TGTGCCAGCAGTGACCAAGAGTACTCCTACGAGCAGTACTTC.

The chain uses TRBV7-9 and TRBJ2-1; the match to TRBD2 covers 15 bases. CDR1 and CDR2 from the germline V gene are SEHNR and FQNEAQ (reference sequence). The CDR3 has 18 amino acids. Trimming cost V 5 bases and J 4 bases; bases outside gene matches: 9. As DNA, the CDR3 is TGTGCCAGCAGCCACGGACTAGCGGGGGGGCCTAGTTACAATGAGCAGTTCTTC. Its translation is CASSHGLAGGPSYNEQFF.

The V call is TRBV10-3, the J call TRBJ1-2; D possibly corresponds to TRBD1 (6 bases). The CDR3 has 15 amino acids. Between the trimmed V and J ends, which lost 8 bases and 7 bases, there was a span of 23 bases. Germline CDR1 reads ENHRY; CDR2 reads SYGVKD. The CDR3, as DNA: TGTGCCATCCGAGAGGGGGGGCAGGGAGGAAGTGGCTACACCTTC. This translates into CAIREGGQGGSGYTF.

CDR3 sequence: CASSHMVPASEKLFF. CDR3 in DNA: TGTGCCAGCTCCCATATGGTCCCCGCGTCTGAAAAACTGTTTTTT. J is TRBJ1-4 and V is TRBV21-1. TRBV21-1 is a pseudogene. The CDR3 runs 15 residues.

The rearrangement joins TRBV4-1 to TRBJ2-3; 9 bases align to TRBD2. Germline V gives CDR1 MGHRA, CDR2 YSYEKL. The CDR3 runs to 18 residues. The trim removed 4 bases at V and 2 bases at J, leaving 13 bases unmatched. CDR3 sequence (DNA): TGCGCCAGCAGCCCGAGAGGGCCTCTAGCGGGGACCACAGATACGCAGTATTTT. Protein: CASSPRGPLAGTTDTQYF.

The chain combines TRBV18 with TRBJ1-5; 7 bases are a match to TRBD1. V shed 0 bases, J shed 7 bases, and the junction held 6 bases outside the gene matches. The CDR3 is made up of 15 amino acids. Germline V lookup: CDR1 KGHSH, CDR2 LQKENI. The CDR3 is CASSPPTGKGQPQHF. The CDR3 coding sequence is TGTGCCAGCTCACCACCGACAGGGAAGGGCCAGCCCCAGCATTTT.

This clone was seen just once. The chain employs TRBV18 and TRBJ2-7, with D perhaps assigned TRBD1 or TRBD2 (5 bases each). The V end was cut by 6 bases, the J end by 7 bases, with 22 bases between. Germline V lookup: CDR1 KGHSH, CDR2 LQKENI. CDR3 length: 15 amino acids. The CDR3 DNA is TGTGCCAGCTCCCCTTCAGAGGGGATGTTGGGGGAGCAGTACTTC. Encoded protein: CASSPSEGMLGEQYF.

V is TRBV14 and J is TRBJ2-3, with D perhaps given as TRBD1 or TRBD2 (6 bases each). Trimming took off 8 bases at V and 2 bases at J, with 14 bases between the two ends. Per germline, CDR1 SGHDN and CDR2 FVKESK. This CDR3 is 14 amino acids long. CDR3 DNA sequence: TGTGCCAGCGGGGGGAACAGGGACACAGATACGCAGTATTTT. As protein: CASGGNRDTDTQYF.

This clone came up once. This chain connects TRBV27 to TRBJ2-7, with 7 nucleotides matching TRBD1. Losses at the gene ends were 3 bases for V and 2 bases for J; bases not matched to a gene: 4. The CDR3 has 14 amino acids. The germline V gene has CDR1 MNHEY and CDR2 SMNVEV (reference sequence). The CDR3 nucleotides read TGTGCCAGCAGTTTTAGGCAGGGGGCCTACGAGCAGTACTTC. Protein sequence: CASSFRQGAYEQYF.

The rearrangement links TRBV11-1 to TRBJ2-7; D uncertain. CDR1 and CDR2 (germline): SGHAT, FQDESV (reference sequence). V lost 4 bases to trimming and J lost 0 bases, with 13 bases between them. The CDR3 runs 15 residues. The CDR3 region is CASSSPSAVSYEQYF. The DNA of the CDR3 is TGTGCCAGCAGCTCCCCGTCGGCCGTCTCCTACGAGCAGTACTTC.

The gene calls are TRBV2 and TRBJ1-4; TRBD1 aligns across 7 bases. CDR3 size: 14 residues. CDR1 and CDR2 from the germline V gene are SNHLY and FYNNEI. The J segment lost 0 bases and the V segment lost 6 bases, leaving 1 base of the junction unmatched. The CDR3 nucleotides read TGTGCCAGCAGGGGGACAGCAACTAATGAAAAACTGTTTTTT. This gives the protein CASRGTATNEKLFF.

V and J are TRBV18 and TRBJ2-3; D is unclear. Trimming pared 7 bases from V and 2 bases from J, leaving 4 bases between. Germline V CDR1 and CDR2: KGHSH, LQKENI. The CDR3 consists of 11 residues. In nucleotides, the CDR3 is TGTGCCAGCTTACTCACAGATACGCAGTATTTT. Translating gives CASLLTDTQYF.

This chain uses TRBV5-1 with TRBJ1-5; a possible D gene is TRBD1 (5 bases). CDR3 length equals 14 residues. The V gene's germline CDR1 is SGHRS and CDR2 YFSETQ. The V end was cut by 0 bases, the J end by 4 bases, with 8 bases between. The chain's CDR3 is CASSLGGPNQPQHF. CDR3 DNA: TGCGCCAGCAGCTTGGGGGGACCAAATCAGCCCCAGCATTTT.

This clone was detected a few times. V and J are TRBV18 and TRBJ2-5; D perhaps matches TRBD1 (6 bases). V gave up 3 bases and J gave up 1 base, with 12 bases separating them. Germline V CDR1 and CDR2: KGHSH, LQKENI. This CDR3 region has 15 residues. CDR3 amino acids: CASSPTGTTQETQYF. CDR3 nucleotides: TGTGCCAGCTCACCGACGGGGACAACCCAAGAGACCCAGTACTTC.

The gene calls are TRBV7-8 and TRBJ1-1; D uncertain. CDR3 length: 14 residues. CDR1 is SGHVS, CDR2 FQNEAQ, per germline. V gave up 0 bases and J gave up 2 bases, with 7 bases separating them. The CDR3 DNA follows: TGTGCCAGCAGCTTAGCAGAAGCTAACACTGAAGCTTTCTTT. Amino acid sequence: CASSLAEANTEAFF.

The V call is TRBV7-2, the J call TRBJ1-1; no clear D. Germline CDR1 and CDR2: SGHTA and FQGNSA. The CDR3 length is 13 residues. The V end lost 4 bases, the J end lost 5 bases, and 11 bases lay between the germline ends. Written as DNA, the CDR3 is TGTGCCAGCAGCTCCCAAGGTAGTACTGAAGCTTTCTTT. Amino acids: CASSSQGSTEAFF. The whole variable domain, remainder taken from reference TRBV7-2 and TRBJ1-1, is GAGVSQSPSNKVTEKGKDVELRCDPISGHTALYWYRQSLGQGLEFLIYFQGNSAPDKSGLPSDRFSAERTGGSVSTLTIQRTQQEDSAVYLCASSSQGSTEAFFGQGTRLTVV.

V and J are TRBV7-3 and TRBJ1-5; D is unclear. The CDR3 length is 15 residues. Trimming removed 2 bases from V and 3 bases from J, with 11 bases in between. Germline V gene data show CDR1 as SGHTA and CDR2 as FQGTGA. CDR3 nucleotide sequence: TGTGCCAGCAGCTTAGATTTCCTAATCAATCAGCCCCAGCATTTT. It translates to CASSLDFLINQPQHF.

The gene calls are TRBV30 and TRBJ2-1, with D perhaps TRBD2 (6 bases). CDR1 and CDR2 (germline): GTSNPN, SVGIG (reference sequence). This CDR3 contains 15 residues. Trimming removed 4 bases from V and 5 bases from J, with 18 bases in between. CDR3 amino acids: CAWIPGGRRNNEQFF. DNA for the CDR3: TGTGCCTGGATACCTGGAGGGAGAAGGAACAATGAGCAGTTCTTC.

The V gene is TRBV5-4, the J gene TRBJ1-2; no firm D call. The CDR3 contains 11 residues. Germline-derived CDR1 and CDR2 are SGHNT and YYREEE (reference sequence). V gave up 0 bases and J gave up 5 bases, with 2 bases separating them. This chain's CDR3 is CASSLDYGYTF. The CDR3 DNA sequence: TGTGCCAGCAGCTTGGATTATGGCTACACCTTC.

The chain has TRBV28 and TRBJ2-2, with a tentative D call TRBD1 (7 bases). V lost 5 bases and J lost 6, with 13 bases in between. Germline CDR1 is MDHEN and CDR2 is SYDVKM. The CDR3 is 14 residues long. In DNA form, the CDR3 reads TGTGCCAGCAGTCGCAGGGGGGCGGCCGGGGAGCTGTTTTTT. Protein sequence: CASSRRGAAGELFF.

The CDR3 coding sequence is TGTGCCAGTAGCCGGGGGGCAGATCAGCCCCAGCATTTT. It specifies CASSRGADQPQHF. V usage is TRBV19 and J usage is TRBJ1-5, with a possible D match to TRBD1 (6 bases). This CDR3 is 13 amino acids long. Between the trimmed V and J ends, which lost 6 bases and 5 bases, there was a span of 11 bases. Germline V CDR1 and CDR2: LNHDA, SQIVND (reference sequence).

The V and J genes are TRBV30 and TRBJ2-5; a weak D match, TRBD2 (6 bases). Germline V lookup: CDR1 GTSNPN, CDR2 SVGIG (reference sequence). Trimming stripped 2 bases from V and 2 bases from J, with 9 bases between. The CDR3 runs 13 residues. Here the CDR3 DNA reads TGTGCCTGGAGTCGGGACTTACAAGAGACCCAGTACTTC. It yields the protein CAWSRDLQETQYF. Full variable domain (outside the CDR3, taken from reference TRBV30 and TRBJ2-5): SQTIHQWPATLVQPVGSPLSLECTVEGTSNPNLYWYRQAAGRGLQLLFYSVGIGQISSEVPQNLSASRPQDRQFILSSKKLLLSDSGFYLCAWSRDLQETQYFGPGTRLLVL.

The chain couples TRBV2 to TRBJ2-5; 7 nucleotides agree with TRBD2. J was trimmed by 0 bases and V by 4 bases; bases with no gene match: 2. This CDR3 comprises 14 residues. Germline CDR1 SNHLY, CDR2 FYNNEI. This chain's CDR3 is CASSGRGDQETQYF. CDR3 nucleotides: TGTGCCAGCAGTGGTCGGGGGGACCAAGAGACCCAGTACTTC. Based on the CDR3 plus reference TRBV2 and TRBJ2-5, the full variable domain is EPEVTQTPSHQVTQMGQEVILRCVPISNHLYFYWYRQILGQKVEFLVSFYNNEISEKSEIFDDQFSVERPDGSNFTLKIRSTKLEDSAMYFCASSGRGDQETQYFGPGTRLLVL.